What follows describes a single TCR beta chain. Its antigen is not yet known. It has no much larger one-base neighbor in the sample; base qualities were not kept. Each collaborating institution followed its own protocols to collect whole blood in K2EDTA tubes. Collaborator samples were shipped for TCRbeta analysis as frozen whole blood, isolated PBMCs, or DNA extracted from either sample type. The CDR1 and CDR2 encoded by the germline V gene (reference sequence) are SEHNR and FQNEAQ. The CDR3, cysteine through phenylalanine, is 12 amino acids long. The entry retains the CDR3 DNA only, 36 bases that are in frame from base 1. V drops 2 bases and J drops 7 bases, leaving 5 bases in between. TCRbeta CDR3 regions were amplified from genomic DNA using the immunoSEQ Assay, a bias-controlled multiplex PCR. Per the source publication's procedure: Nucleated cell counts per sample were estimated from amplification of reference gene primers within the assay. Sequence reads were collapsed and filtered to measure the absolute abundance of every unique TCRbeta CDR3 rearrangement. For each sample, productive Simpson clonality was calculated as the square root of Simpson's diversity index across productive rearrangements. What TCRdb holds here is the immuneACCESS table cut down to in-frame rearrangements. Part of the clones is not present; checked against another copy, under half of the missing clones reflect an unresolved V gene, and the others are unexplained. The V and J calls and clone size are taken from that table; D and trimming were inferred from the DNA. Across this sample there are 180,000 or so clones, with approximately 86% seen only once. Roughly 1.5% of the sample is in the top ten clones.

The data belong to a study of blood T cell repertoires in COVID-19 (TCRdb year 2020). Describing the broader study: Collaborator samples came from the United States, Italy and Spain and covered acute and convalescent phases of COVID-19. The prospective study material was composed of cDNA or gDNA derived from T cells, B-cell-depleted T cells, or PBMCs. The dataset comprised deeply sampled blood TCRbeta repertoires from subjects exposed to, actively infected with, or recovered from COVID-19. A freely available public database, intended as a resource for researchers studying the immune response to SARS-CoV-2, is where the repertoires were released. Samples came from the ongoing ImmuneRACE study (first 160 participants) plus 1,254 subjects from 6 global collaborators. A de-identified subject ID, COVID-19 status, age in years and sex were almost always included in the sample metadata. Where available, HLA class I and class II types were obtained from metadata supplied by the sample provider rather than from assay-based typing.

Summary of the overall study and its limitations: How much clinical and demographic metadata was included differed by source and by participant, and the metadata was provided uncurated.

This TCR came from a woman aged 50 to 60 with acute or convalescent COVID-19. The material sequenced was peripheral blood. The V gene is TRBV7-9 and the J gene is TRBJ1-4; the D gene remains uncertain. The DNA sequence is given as TGTGCCAGCAGCTTACTCGGTGAAAAACTGTTTTTT. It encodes CASSLLGEKLFF.